This T cell receptor beta chain was identified in a study of CD8 T cells in Susac syndrome. Comments on this clonotype: Its antigen is as yet unknown.

General observations from the study: Regarding the TCR sequencing and HLA analysis, the study admitted that a relatively small number of individuals were involved.

CDR3 length equals 14 residues. V was clipped by 2 bases and J by 4 bases, with 12 bases between them. The germline V gene has CDR1 SGHKS and CDR2 YYEKEE (reference sequence). 0.5 to 1 ug RNA was reverse transcribed with random hexamers. Multiplex PCR with immunoSEQ amplified the TCR beta CDR3 across 54 Vbeta and 13 Jbeta. TCRdb recomputed calls from the immunoSEQ multiplex PCR reads with MiXCR, one row per CDR3 protein. This repertoire shows some 160,000 distinct CDR3 sequences, approximately 95% found once; its top ten account for roughly 0.16%. The authors carried out high-throughput sequencing of TCR beta. They applied it to CD8+ and CD4+ T cells obtained from blood. Included as multiple sclerosis controls were treatment-naive patients who had stable or active relapsing-remitting disease.

The specimen sequenced was CD8+ T cells from PBMCs. The receptor's source is a human donor with multiple sclerosis. The V and J genes are TRBV5-5 and TRBJ1-1; no firm D call. CDR3 in DNA: TGTGCCAGCAGCTTAACTCCTGTGGGCACTGAAGCTTTCTTT. Its protein is CASSLTPVGTEAFF. Combining the CDR3 with reference TRBV5-5 and TRBJ1-1 gives the whole variable domain DAGVTQSPTHLIKTRGQQVTLRCSPISGHKSVSWYQQVLGQGPQFIFQYYEKEERGRGNFPDRFSARQFPNYSSELNVNALLLGDSALYLCASSLTPVGTEAFFGQGTRLTVV.